Following are 20 T cell receptor beta chains from one sample sequenced in a study of shared clonotypes between healthy human individuals. Sequenced by immunoSEQ multiplex PCR; TCRdb stores in-frame clones only, minus some. The repertoire holds around 1.1 million clones, with around 78% as singletons. The sample consisted of memory CD4+ T cells from PBMCs. The subset: CD45RA-negative fraction. The receptor set was obtained from a man aged 18 to 35 in good health. Some clones in this sample may be carry-over from other donors' samples.

The chain is built from TRBV27 and TRBJ1-5; D gene ambiguous. The CDR3 consists of 14 residues. Trimming cost V 4 bases and J 7 bases, with 14 bases left between them. CDR1 and CDR2 (germline): MNHEY, SMNVEV (reference sequence). The CDR3 nucleotides read TGTGCCAGCAGTTATTTAGGAGGCAGCCAGCCCCAGCATTTT. It codes for CASSYLGGSQPQHF.

About this clone: Other DNA sequences in this specimen translate into the identical CDR3. This chain joins TRBV18 and TRBJ1-4; 8 bases agree with TRBD1. This CDR3 has 13 residues. With 3 bases clipped from V and 6 bases from J, the junction kept 0 bases outside the gene matches. Germline CDR1 is KGHSH and CDR2 is LQKENI. CDR3 amino acids: CASSPGQDEKLFF. DNA for the CDR3: TGTGCCAGCTCACCGGGACAGGATGAAAAACTGTTTTTT.

This clone was found a few times. This chain uses TRBV5-4 with TRBJ1-2, with 11 bases lining up with TRBD1. J lost 3 bases, V lost 4 bases, and 8 bases had no gene match. The CDR3 contains 16 residues. Germline V gene data show CDR1 as SGHNT and CDR2 as YYREEE (reference sequence). CDR3 bases: TGTGCCAGCAGCACTAAGGGGACAGGGGGAGACTATGGCTACACCTTC. Translation gives CASSTKGTGGDYGYTF.

On this clone itself: A far larger clone is just one base off, so this is likely a read error. The chain links TRBV7-2 to TRBJ1-2; TRBD1 matches at 7 bases. The CDR3 contains 13 residues. Germline lookup yields CDR1 SGHTA and CDR2 FQGNSA. Trimming at V came to 3 bases and at J to 4 bases, leaving 2 bases not matched to a gene. The CDR3 loop is CASSLTGIYGYTF. CDR3 DNA sequence: TGTGCCAGCAGCTTGACAGGGATCTATGGCTACACCTTC.

In this sample, this clone turned up a few times. The genes are TRBV30 and TRBJ1-1; D gene ambiguous. The ends were cut back, 1 base at V and 0 bases at J, with 9 bases in the middle. Germline CDR1 and CDR2: GTSNPN and SVGIG (reference sequence). This CDR3 region has 14 residues. CDR3 protein: CAWSADYLNTEAFF. In DNA form, the CDR3 reads TGTGCCTGGAGTGCCGATTACTTGAACACTGAAGCTTTCTTT.

The V and J genes are TRBV20-1 and TRBJ2-1; D is undetermined. Germline CDR1 is DFQATT and CDR2 is SNEGSKA (reference sequence). The V end was cut by 5 bases, the J end by 8 bases, with 7 bases between. The CDR3 sequence is 10 residues long. CDR3 sequence (DNA): TGCAGTGCTGCACGCGATGAGCAGTTCTTC. It codes for CSAARDEQFF.

The chain couples TRBV7-2 to TRBJ1-5; possible D gene TRBD1, 6 bases. This CDR3 spans 16 amino acids. Between the trimmed V and J ends, which lost 1 base and 5 bases, there was a span of 15 bases. Germline assignment: CDR1 SGHTA and CDR2 FQGNSA. The CDR3 DNA reads TGTGCCAGCAGCTTAGGCTTGGCCAGGGGATATCAGCCCCAGCATTTT. Translated, it gives CASSLGLARGYQPQHF.

The V call is TRBV5-1, the J call TRBJ2-7; D remains ambiguous. V was pared by 1 base and J by 5 bases, with 13 bases between. The CDR3 spans 14 residues. Germline values: CDR1 SGHRS, CDR2 YFSETQ. The CDR3 DNA sequence: TGCGCCAGCAGCTTGAGCCTGAGTCGGAACGAGCAGTACTTC. It encodes CASSLSLSRNEQYF.

V and J are TRBV7-2 and TRBJ1-4, with 7 positions matching TRBD1. From germline, CDR1 is SGHTA and CDR2 FQGNSA. CDR3 length: 13 amino acids. The trim removed 6 bases at V and 8 bases at J, leaving 6 bases unmatched. CDR3 bases: TGTGCCAGCAGGGGAGGGGGCAACGAAAAACTGTTTTTT. Its protein is CASRGGGNEKLFF.

CDR3 in amino acids: CASSMYTTRGRSTEAFF. The CDR3 DNA sequence: TGTGCCAGTAGTATGTACACTACCAGGGGGCGCAGCACTGAAGCTTTCTTT. This chain links TRBV19 with TRBJ1-1; 8 bases align to TRBD1. J was trimmed by 4 bases and V by 3 bases; bases with no gene match: 13. CDR1 is LNHDA and CDR2 is SQIVND in the germline V gene (reference sequence). The CDR3 sequence is 17 residues long.

V and J are TRBV4-3 and TRBJ2-1, with 8 bases that match TRBD1. The CDR3 has 13 residues. Germline V gene data show CDR1 as LGHNA and CDR2 as YSLEER. Trimming cost V 0 bases and J 16 bases; bases outside gene matches: 8. The DNA of the CDR3 is TGCGCCAGCAGCCAAGATCTCAGACAGGGGTCTTTCTTC. This translates into CASSQDLRQGSFF.

This clone turned up a few times. This CDR3 reads CASSFLDSSFVAFF. The CDR3 nucleotides are TGTGCCAGCAGCTTTTTGGACAGTTCTTTCGTGGCTTTCTTT. The gene calls are TRBV7-9 and TRBJ1-1; the D gene is possibly TRBD1 (6 bases). V lost 3 bases to trimming and J lost 11 bases, with 19 bases between them. In germline, CDR1 is SEHNR, CDR2 FQNEAQ (reference sequence). CDR3 size: 14 residues.

This sequence joins TRBV18 and TRBJ2-1; 7 bases match TRBD2. The CDR3 spans 14 residues. V lost 4 bases to trimming and J lost 4 bases; unmatched junction nucleotides: 4. Germline loops: CDR1 KGHSH, CDR2 LQKENI. The CDR3 protein is CASSREREYNEQFF. The CDR3 DNA reads as TGTGCCAGCTCACGAGAGCGGGAATACAATGAGCAGTTCTTC.

CDR3 residues: CAISRERTQYF. Here the CDR3 DNA reads TGTGCCATCAGTCGGGAGCGCACGCAGTATTTT. J is TRBJ2-3 and V is TRBV10-3, with D maybe TRBD2 (6 bases). The CDR3 extends over 11 amino acids. Germline lookup yields CDR1 ENHRY and CDR2 SYGVKD. V lost 5 bases and J lost 9, with 9 bases in between.

The chain has TRBV29-1 and TRBJ2-1, with 14 bases identical to TRBD2. V lost 4 bases to trimming and J lost 8 bases; unmatched junction nucleotides: 7. The CDR3 contains 15 residues. Germline CDR1 reads SQVTM; CDR2 reads ANQGSEA. As DNA, the CDR3 is TGCAGCGTTGTGGGGACTAGCGGGAGCGTAGATGAGCAGTTCTTC. Its translation is CSVVGTSGSVDEQFF.

The chain joins TRBV7-9 to TRBJ2-6; D tentatively reads TRBD1 or TRBD2 (5 bases each). V gave up 0 bases and J gave up 0 bases, with 12 bases separating them. The germline gives CDR1 SEHNR, CDR2 FQNEAQ (reference sequence). The CDR3 runs 18 residues. The CDR3 sequence: CASSLALGRPSGANVLTF. For the CDR3, the DNA is TGTGCCAGCAGCTTAGCGTTGGGACGGCCCTCTGGGGCCAACGTCCTGACTTTC.

With regard to this clone: A much more abundant neighbour one base away suggests this may be a read error. The chain links TRBV9 to TRBJ2-7, with D possibly TRBD1 on 6 matching bases. CDR3 size: 12 residues. Germline values: CDR1 SGDLS, CDR2 YYNGEE. Trimming left V 4 bases short and J 6 bases short, with 11 bases between. DNA for the CDR3: TGTGCCAGCAGCTCCTCAGGGGTCGAGCAGTACTTC. Its translation is CASSSSGVEQYF.

This chain joins TRBV7-2 and TRBJ2-7, with D perhaps being TRBD1 or TRBD2 (5 bases each). CDR1 is SGHTA and CDR2 is FQGNSA in the germline V gene. V gave up 5 bases and J gave up 7 bases, with 12 bases separating them. The CDR3 covers 12 residues. In DNA form, the CDR3 reads TGTGCCAGCAGCCCCGGTTGGGGGGAGCAGTACTTC. Residues: CASSPGWGEQYF.

The rearrangement links TRBV6-1 to TRBJ1-5; the match to TRBD1 covers 8 bases. Unmatched junction bases numbered 7, after V lost 7 bases and J lost 2 bases. The CDR3 length is 15 residues. Germline V CDR1 and CDR2: MNHNS, SASEGT. For the CDR3, the DNA is TGTGCCAGCAACCCTATGACAGGGGGCAATCAGCCCCAGCATTTT. Amino acid sequence: CASNPMTGGNQPQHF.

J is TRBJ2-7 and V is TRBV6-1, with D possibly TRBD2 on 7 matching bases. The germline V gene has CDR1 MNHNS and CDR2 SASEGT. The CDR3 sequence is 16 residues long. Trimming left V 2 bases short and J 3 bases short, with 17 bases between. The CDR3 sequence: CASSERWGGLSYEQYF. In nucleotides, the CDR3 is TGTGCCAGCAGTGAACGATGGGGGGGCCTTAGCTACGAGCAGTACTTC.